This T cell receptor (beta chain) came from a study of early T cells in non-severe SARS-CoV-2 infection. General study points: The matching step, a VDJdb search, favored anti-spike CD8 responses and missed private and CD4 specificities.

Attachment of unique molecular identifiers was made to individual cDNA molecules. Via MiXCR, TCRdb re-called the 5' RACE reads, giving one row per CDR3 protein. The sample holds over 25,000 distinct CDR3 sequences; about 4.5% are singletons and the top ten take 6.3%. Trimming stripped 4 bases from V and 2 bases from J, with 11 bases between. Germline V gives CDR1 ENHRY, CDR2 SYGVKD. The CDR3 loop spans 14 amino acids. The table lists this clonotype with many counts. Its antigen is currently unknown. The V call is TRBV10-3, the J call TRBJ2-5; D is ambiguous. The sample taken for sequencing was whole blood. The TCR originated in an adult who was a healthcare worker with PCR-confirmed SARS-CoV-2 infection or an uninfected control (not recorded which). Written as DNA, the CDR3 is TGTGCCATCAGTGTTAGTTCCGGACAAGAGACCCAGTACTTC. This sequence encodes CAISVSSGQETQYF.